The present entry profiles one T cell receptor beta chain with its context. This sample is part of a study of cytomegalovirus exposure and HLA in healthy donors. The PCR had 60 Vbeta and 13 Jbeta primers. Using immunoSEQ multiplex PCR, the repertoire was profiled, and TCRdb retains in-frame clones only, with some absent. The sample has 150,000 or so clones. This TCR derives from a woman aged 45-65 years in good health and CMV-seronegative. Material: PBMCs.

CDR3 sequence reads: CASRGQAYTGELFF. DNA for the CDR3: TGTGCCAGTAGGGGACAGGCCTACACCGGGGAGCTGTTTTTT. J is TRBJ2-2 and V is TRBV19, with 8 bases that match TRBD1. CDR1 is LNHDA and CDR2 is SQIVND in the germline V gene (reference sequence). CDR3 length equals 14 residues. V was clipped by 6 bases and J by 3 bases; unmatched bases: 3. Full variable domain (missing parts from reference TRBV19 and TRBJ2-2): DGGITQSPKYLFRKEGQNVTLSCEQNLNHDAMYWYRQDPGQGLRLIYYSQIVNDFQKGDIAEGYSVSREKKESFPLTVTSAQKNPTAFYLCASRGQAYTGELFFGEGSRLTVL.